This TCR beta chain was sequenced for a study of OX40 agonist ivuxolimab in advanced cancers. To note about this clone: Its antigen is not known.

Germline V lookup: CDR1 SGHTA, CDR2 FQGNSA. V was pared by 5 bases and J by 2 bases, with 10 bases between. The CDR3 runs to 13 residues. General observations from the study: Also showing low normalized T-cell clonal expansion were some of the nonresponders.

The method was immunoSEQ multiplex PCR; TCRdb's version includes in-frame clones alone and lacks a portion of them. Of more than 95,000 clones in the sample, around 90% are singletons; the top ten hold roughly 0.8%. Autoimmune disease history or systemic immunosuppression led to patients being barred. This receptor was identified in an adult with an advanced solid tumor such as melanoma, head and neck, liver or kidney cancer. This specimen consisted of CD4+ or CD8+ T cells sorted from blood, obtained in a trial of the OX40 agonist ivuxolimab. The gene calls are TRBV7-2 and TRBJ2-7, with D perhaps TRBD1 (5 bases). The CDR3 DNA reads TGTGCCAGCAGCATAACAGGCCCCTACGAGCAGTACTTC. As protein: CASSITGPYEQYF.